A selection of T cell receptor beta chains follows, all from one sample in a study of HIV-infected children after antiretroviral therapy interruption. Via MiXCR, TCRdb re-called the 3' RACE reads, giving one row per CDR3 protein. The table records approximately 89,000 distinct CDR3 sequences, about 7% of them present only once. Here the sequenced sample was CD45RA+ CD4+ T cells from PBMCs, pooled from several time points, taken from a donor given antiretroviral therapy, either interrupted or continuous. The receptors come from a pool of human donors with HIV. CDR3s include the opening cysteine and the closing phenylalanine or tryptophan. Fields, in order: D gene, V gene, clone size, J gene, CDR3 protein, CDR3 DNA. The D gene is left open where the match is weak. For some rows the clone size is stated as once, few or many, or as a class when expanded; others skip it.

>TRBD1|TRBV12-3/TRBV12-4|.|TRBJ2-7
CASSATGAYEQYF
TGTGCCAGCAGCGCAACAGGGGCCTACGAGCAGTACTTC
>TRBD2|TRBV6-2/TRBV6-3|few|TRBJ2-3
CASRIRLAGGSTDTQYF
TGTGCCAGCAGGATAAGACTAGCGGGGGGGAGCACAGATACGCAGTATTTT
>.|TRBV3-1|many|TRBJ1-5
CASSQERFNQPQHF
TGTGCCAGCAGCCAAGAGCGCTTCAATCAGCCCCAGCATTTT
>.|TRBV20-1|few|TRBJ2-7
CSARSAAAYEQYF
TGCAGTGCTAGGTCGGCAGCTGCCTACGAGCAGTACTTC
>.|TRBV7-9|many|TRBJ2-2
CASKYGQLNTGELFF
TGTGCCAGCAAGTACGGACAGTTGAACACCGGGGAGCTGTTTTTT
>TRBD2|TRBV27|many|TRBJ2-7
CASSSRTSGSYEQYF
TGTGCCAGCAGTTCCCGGACTAGCGGCTCCTACGAGCAGTACTTC
>TRBD1|TRBV12-3/TRBV12-4|many|TRBJ2-2
CASRGQDPGTGELFF
TGTGCCAGCAGGGGACAGGATCCTGGGACCGGGGAGCTGTTTTTT
>.|TRBV6-1|many|TRBJ1-5
CASLPPGGEYNQPQHF
TGTGCCAGCCTACCTCCGGGGGGCGAGTACAATCAGCCCCAGCATTTT
>.|TRBV5-1|many|TRBJ2-7
CASSLESGAYEQYF
TGCGCCAGCAGCTTGGAGTCGGGAGCCTACGAGCAGTACTTC
>.|TRBV5-1|few|TRBJ2-5
CASSLSQPRSETQYF
TGCGCCAGCAGCTTGTCTCAGCCCCGCAGTGAGACCCAGTACTTC
>.|TRBV30|few|TRBJ1-1
CAGRDMEQAFF
TGTGCCGGCAGGGACATGGAACAAGCTTTCTTT
>TRBD1|TRBV3-1|.|TRBJ1-2
CASSPQMTGTDYGYTF
TGTGCCAGCAGCCCGCAAATGACCGGGACAGACTATGGCTACACCTTC
>.|TRBV7-3|many|TRBJ2-3
CASSPDTGRGTQYF
TGTGCCAGCAGCCCCGATACAGGGAGGGGTACGCAGTATTTT
>.|TRBV20-1|.|TRBJ2-5
CSAHDFGGQETQYF
TGCAGTGCCCACGACTTCGGCGGCCAAGAGACCCAGTACTTC
>TRBD1|TRBV6-5|few|TRBJ2-1
CASSYGTGRQFF
TGTGCCAGCAGTTACGGGACAGGGCGACAGTTCTTC
>.|TRBV19|few|TRBJ2-7
CASSITHFSYELYF
TGTGCCAGTAGTATTACGCATTTCTCCTACGAGCTGTACTTC
>.|TRBV7-9|many|TRBJ1-4
CASSPGTVANEKLFF
TGTGCCAGCAGCCCAGGGACGGTCGCGAATGAAAAACTGTTTTTT
>.|TRBV5-1|.|TRBJ2-6
CASSRDGTSGANVLTF
TGCGCCAGCAGCCGGGACGGAACCTCTGGGGCCAACGTCCTGACTTTC
>TRBD1|TRBV12-3/TRBV12-4|.|TRBJ2-4
CASTLAVQGTNLAKNIQYF
TGTGCCAGCACCCTCGCGGTACAGGGGACGAACTTAGCCAAAAACATTCAGTACTTC
>TRBD1|TRBV10-3|many|TRBJ1-2
CAISEGQGSVSNYGYTF
TGTGCCATCAGTGAGGGACAGGGTAGCGTCTCCAACTATGGCTACACCTTC
>TRBD1|TRBV9|few|TRBJ1-1
CASSASRGMNTEAFF
TGTGCCAGCAGCGCGAGCAGGGGGATGAACACTGAAGCTTTCTTT
>.|TRBV29-1|many|TRBJ2-7
CSVAGVGPYEQYF
TGCAGCGTTGCGGGGGTCGGCCCCTACGAGCAGTACTTC
>.|TRBV7-6|.|TRBJ2-3
CASSPPGLRDTQYF
TGTGCCAGCAGCCCTCCAGGGCTTCGAGATACGCAGTATTTT
>.|TRBV5-1|many|TRBJ2-5
CASSIGQQETQYF
TGCGCCAGCAGCATTGGACAGCAAGAGACCCAGTACTTC
>TRBD2|TRBV7-9|many|TRBJ2-3
CASNWGLAGTTDTQYF
TGTGCCAGCAACTGGGGACTAGCGGGAACGACAGATACGCAGTATTTT
>TRBD1|TRBV7-6|many|TRBJ2-7
CASSFSGTGAGEQYF
TGTGCCAGCAGCTTTTCCGGGACAGGGGCCGGGGAGCAGTACTTC
>TRBD1|TRBV20-1|many|TRBJ1-6
CSARFSDRENSPLHF
TGCAGTGCTAGATTCTCAGACAGGGAGAATTCACCCCTCCACTTT
>TRBD2|TRBV3-1|.|TRBJ2-7
CASSQAASGSYEQYF
TGTGCCAGCAGCCAAGCGGCTAGCGGGTCCTACGAGCAGTACTTC
>.|TRBV6-6|.|TRBJ1-3
CASSYSGQFSTGNTIYF
TGTGCCAGCAGTTACTCAGGACAGTTTAGCACTGGAAACACCATATATTTT
>.|TRBV20-1|.|TRBJ2-1
CSARADKSNHEQFF
TGCAGTGCTAGAGCGGACAAAAGTAACCATGAGCAGTTCTTC
>.|TRBV28|.|TRBJ1-1
CATWTLGTRAFF
TGTGCCACCTGGACACTCGGAACCAGAGCTTTCTTT
>.|TRBV20-1|many|TRBJ2-3
CSARTGQCFCTDTQYF
TGCAGTGCTAGAACTGGACAGTGCTTTTGCACAGATACGCAGTATTTT
>.|TRBV29-1|many|TRBJ2-1
CSVEMRNEQFF
TGCAGCGTTGAGATGCGGAATGAGCAGTTCTTC
>.|TRBV18|many|TRBJ2-7
CASSPQYAAYEQYF
TGTGCCAGCTCACCACAGTACGCGGCCTACGAGCAGTACTTC
>.|TRBV14|many|TRBJ2-1
CASSQDRLNEQFF
TGTGCCAGCAGCCAAGATAGGTTGAATGAGCAGTTCTTC
>.|TRBV11-3|many|TRBJ1-5
CASSLATGSNQPQHF
TGTGCCAGCAGCTTAGCGACGGGTAGCAATCAGCCCCAGCATTTT
>TRBD1|TRBV3-1|many|TRBJ1-4
CASSLTGGYGKLFF
TGTGCCAGCAGCCTCACAGGGGGCTATGGAAAACTGTTTTTT
>.|TRBV7-2|many|TRBJ2-1
CASSPDNEQFF
TGTGCCAGCAGCCCGGACAATGAGCAGTTCTTC
>.|TRBV15|few|TRBJ1-2
CATSRRLSSGGYYGYTF
TGTGCCACCAGCAGAAGACTTTCCTCCGGGGGGTACTATGGCTACACCTTC
>.|TRBV5-1|many|TRBJ2-1
CASSRAVDEQFF
TGCGCCAGCAGCCGGGCCGTTGATGAGCAGTTCTTC
>TRBD1|TRBV6-5|few|TRBJ1-1
CASSHRGPNDEAFF
TGTGCCAGCAGCCACAGGGGGCCGAACGATGAAGCTTTCTTT